Described below is a single TCR beta chain sequence and its context. These data come from a study of cytomegalovirus exposure and HLA in healthy donors. Study-wide context: A previous analysis identified around 120 million unique TCR beta sequences derived from roughly 180 million T cells.

The V gene's germline CDR1 is SGDLS and CDR2 YYNGEE. Trimming removed 5 bases from V and 4 bases from J; junction bases left unmatched: 10. The CDR3 is 15 residues long. The study ran its PCR with 60 Vbeta and 13 Jbeta primers. Libraries were prepared by immunoSEQ multiplex PCR; TCRdb keeps only in-frame clonotypes and omits some of them. Here the sample spans around 78,000 clones, more than 65% being singletons. The receptor's source is a woman in her thirties or forties in good health and CMV-seropositive. This chain connects TRBV9 to TRBJ2-3, with 7 bases lining up with TRBD2. The sequencing sample was made of PBMCs. The CDR3 region has the DNA TGTGCCAGCAGTCCCCGGGGCGGGGGACCAGATACGCAGTATTTT. Translated, it gives CASSPRGGGPDTQYF.